Below, one T cell receptor beta chain is given with its context. The antigen remains unidentified. The CDR3 spans 12 residues. These data belong to a study of beta chain features in type 1 diabetes. General study results and limits: Researchers reported that naive, central memory and Treg TCRB repertoires appeared more similar in patients than in healthy donors. Whether HLA type influences TCRB rearrangement remained unresolved here. There was a moderate but significant shortening of TCRB CDR3s in all four CD4+ subsets of Type 1 diabetes patients.

Heparinised blood was drawn once per donor, averaging about 0.11 L. Reverse transcription of all isolated RNA meant that expressed TCRB transcripts were sequenced. The method was immunoSEQ multiplex PCR; TCRdb's version includes in-frame clones alone and lacks a portion of them. The data show hundreds of thousands of clones, over 12% seen once. This sequence originates from a man younger than 35 with type 1 diabetes. Sequenced: naive CD4+ T cells from blood. The chain has TRBV21-1 and TRBJ2-7; the table's D call of TRBD2 was not tested on the DNA. TRBV21-1 is a recognized pseudogene. CDR3 amino acids: CASSKISYEQYF. The CDR3 coding sequence is TGTGCCAGCAGCAAAATTAGCTACGAGCAGTACTTC.